This T cell receptor (beta chain) was observed in a study of blood T cell repertoires in COVID-19 (TCRdb year 2020). Turning to the overall study: Samples from collaborators originated in the United States, Italy and Spain and spanned both the acute and convalescent phases of COVID-19. The material from the prospective study consisted of cDNA or gDNA derived from T cells, B-cell-depleted T cells, or PBMCs. HLA class I and class II types, where available, came from metadata supplied by the sample provider rather than from assay-based typing. Subjects who had been exposed to COVID-19, were actively infected with it, or had recovered from it provided the deeply sampled blood TCRbeta repertoires that made up the dataset. The samples were drawn from two sources: the first 160 participants of the ongoing ImmuneRACE study, and some 1,300 subjects contributed by 6 global collaborators. The repertoires were released in a freely available public database intended as a resource for research on the immune response to SARS-CoV-2. Nearly every sample came with metadata listing a de-identified subject ID, COVID-19 status, age in years and sex. Study-wide conclusions, independent of this receptor: How much clinical and demographic metadata was included differed by source and by participant, and the metadata was provided uncurated.

Whole blood was collected in K2EDTA tubes by collaborating institutions according to the institutions' own protocols. For TCRbeta analysis, collaborator samples were shipped as frozen whole blood, as isolated PBMCs, or as DNA extracted from either sample type. The immunoSEQ Assay, a bias-controlled multiplex PCR, was used to amplify TCRbeta CDR3 regions from genomic DNA. From the authors' description of their analysis: Nucleated cell counts per sample were estimated from amplification of reference gene primers within the assay. To quantify the absolute abundance of each unique TCRbeta CDR3 rearrangement, sequence reads were collapsed and filtered. Productive Simpson clonality was computed per sample as the square root of Simpson's diversity index over productive rearrangements. TCRdb mirrors the immuneACCESS table, restricted to in-frame sequences. Some clones are absent from its copies; in checked studies, under half trace to an unresolved V gene, and the reason for the others is unknown. That table furnishes V, J and clone size, whereas the DNA furnished D and trimming. Counted in this sample were around 200,000 clones; around nine tenths of them appeared once. Of the sample, around 1.1% falls within the top ten clones.

CDR1 and CDR2 were assigned from the germline V gene (reference sequence) as LNHDA and SQIVND. V lost 8 bases and J lost 4 bases; the stretch between them is 14 bases long. From its cysteine to its phenylalanine, the CDR3 spans 13 amino acids. Only the CDR3 region is kept as DNA, spanning 39 bases read in frame from base 1. For this clone: No cognate antigen has been identified for it. No much larger clone is present one base from it, and per-base qualities are unavailable.

Sequencing was carried out using peripheral blood. The sequence links TRBV19 to TRBJ1-1, with a tentative D gene TRBD1 over 6 matching bases. The sequence derives from a man aged 25 to 40 with acute or convalescent COVID-19. CDR3 reads: CASSQGRATEAFF. The sequenced DNA is TGTGCCAGTTCACAGGGCCGGGCCACTGAAGCTTTCTTT.